The 10 T cell receptor beta chains in this list originate from one sample, sequenced in a study of cytomegalovirus exposure and HLA in healthy donors. Researchers ran the PCR with 60 Vbeta and 13 Jbeta primers. Only in-frame clones appear in the TCRdb table, and some are missing; sequencing was by immunoSEQ multiplex PCR. The sample shows tens of thousands of clones, nearly 80% of them seen only once. Sequencing used PBMCs. All receptors come from a woman aged 40 to 49 in good health and CMV-seropositive.

The chain combines TRBV11-2 with TRBJ1-2; weak D call: TRBD1 (5 bases). The length of the CDR3 is 16 residues. V was pared by 1 base and J by 1 base, with 13 bases between. CDR1 and CDR2 (germline): SGHAT, FQNNGV. This chain's CDR3 is CASSLGQGRGNYGYTF. The CDR3 nucleotides are TGTGCCAGCAGCTTAGGGCAGGGAAGGGGTAACTATGGCTACACCTTC.

The table lists this clone with a count of one. CDR3 sequence reads: CASSLATGGLQETQYF. The CDR3, as DNA: TGCGCCAGCAGCTTGGCGACAGGGGGATTACAAGAGACCCAGTACTTC. J is TRBJ2-5 and V is TRBV5-1; 9 nucleotides line up with TRBD1. The junction had 5 bases not matched to a gene; V was cut back by 0 bases and J by 2 bases. The CDR3 has 16 amino acids. Germline-derived CDR1 and CDR2 are SGHRS and YFSETQ.

The rearrangement uses TRBV4-2 and TRBJ2-3, with 8 positions matching TRBD1. Germline-derived CDR1 and CDR2 are LGHNA and YNFKEQ. The CDR3 has 17 residues. V trimming: 2 bases; J trimming: 2 bases; junction bases outside the gene matches: 9. Here the CDR3 reads CASSQYRQGITTDTQYF. The CDR3 nucleotides read TGTGCCAGCAGCCAATATCGACAGGGGATCACCACAGATACGCAGTATTTT.

The chain employs TRBV15 and TRBJ1-1; D is ambiguous. Germline V gene data show CDR1 as LNHNV and CDR2 as YYDKDF (reference sequence). The CDR3 extends over 12 amino acids. Trimming stripped 6 bases from V and 7 bases from J, with 12 bases between. This chain's CDR3 is CATRESFREAFF. CDR3 nucleotide sequence: TGTGCCACCAGAGAGAGTTTTCGTGAAGCTTTCTTT. The complete variable domain, with remaining parts taken from reference TRBV15 and TRBJ1-1, reads DAMVIQNPRYQVTQFGKPVTLSCSQTLNHNVMYWYQQKSSQAPKLLFHYYDKDFNNEADTPDNFQSRRPNTSFCFLDIRSPGLGDTAMYLCATRESFREAFFGQGTRLTVV.

The V gene is TRBV4-1, the J gene TRBJ1-6; no firm D call. Trimming removed 3 bases from V and 9 bases from J, with 15 bases in between. CDR3 length equals 15 residues. Germline V lookup: CDR1 MGHRA, CDR2 YSYEKL. CDR3 nucleotide sequence: TGCGCCAGCAGCCACGCTACCCCCGGTGCTTCACCCCTCCACTTT. This translates into CASSHATPGASPLHF.

This chain links TRBV2 with TRBJ1-5; no clear D. This CDR3 spans 12 amino acids. The V gene's germline CDR1 is SNHLY and CDR2 FYNNEI. V was pared by 3 bases and J by 7 bases, with 7 bases between. The CDR3 DNA sequence: TGTGCCAGCAGTGACTGGCGGCAGCCCCAGCATTTT. Protein: CASSDWRQPQHF.

The chain carries TRBV6-5 and TRBJ1-1; TRBD1 matches 7 bases. The germline V gene encodes CDR1 MNHEY and CDR2 SVGAGI. J lost 6 bases, V lost 7 bases, and 8 bases had no gene match. CDR3 size: 13 residues. The CDR3 loop reads CASTPRQGAEAFF. In nucleotides, the CDR3 is TGTGCCAGCACCCCTAGGCAGGGGGCTGAAGCTTTCTTT.

The gene calls are TRBV10-3 and TRBJ2-3; possible D gene TRBD1, 6 bases. Trimming left V 3 bases short and J 3 bases short, with 10 bases between. This CDR3 is 14 amino acids long. Per the germline V gene, CDR1 is ENHRY and CDR2 is SYGVKD. The CDR3 nucleotides are TGTGCCATCAGTGACCCTACAGGGACAGATACGCAGTATTTT. Amino acid sequence: CAISDPTGTDTQYF.

V gene TRBV4-2 combines with J gene TRBJ2-7, with a weak D call TRBD2 (6 bases). The CDR3 consists of 17 residues. V was pared by 1 base and J by 2 bases, with 18 bases between. Germline V gene sequence: CDR1 LGHNA, CDR2 YNFKEQ. CDR3 region: CASSQAVSGTPTYEQYF. Written as DNA, the CDR3 is TGTGCCAGCAGCCAAGCCGTTTCCGGGACTCCTACCTACGAGCAGTACTTC.

This clone came up once. This rearrangement joins TRBV6-4 to TRBJ2-2; tentative D call: TRBD2 (6 bases). This CDR3 contains 16 residues. The ends were cut back, 7 bases at V and 3 bases at J, with 18 bases in the middle. CDR1 and CDR2 from the germline V gene are MRHNA and SNTAGT. CDR3 DNA: TGTGCCAGCAAAAGACAAGCGGGCTCGGACACCGGGGAGCTGTTTTTT. This sequence encodes CASKRQAGSDTGELFF.